The 4 T cell receptor beta chains reported below all come from one sample, sequenced in a study of blood T cell repertoires in COVID-19. Produced via immunoSEQ multiplex PCR; TCRdb's table is partial and in-frame only. The repertoire holds about 130,000 clones, roughly 85% seen once, with about 7% in the top ten. Material for sequencing was peripheral blood. These receptors came from a man older than 75 with active or convalescent COVID-19.

The chain combines TRBV5-4 with TRBJ1-4; 10 nucleotides line up with TRBD1. The CDR3 is made up of 15 amino acids. V dropped 1 base and J dropped 5; count of bases not matched to a gene: 2. The V gene's germline CDR1 is SGHNT and CDR2 YYREEE (reference sequence). CDR3 coding DNA: TGTGCCAGCAGCTTGCAGGGACAGGGGAATGAAAAACTGTTTTTT. As protein: CASSLQGQGNEKLFF.

This clone appeared once. The rearrangement uses TRBV11-3 and TRBJ2-3, with D perhaps TRBD2 (7 bases). Germline V CDR1 and CDR2: SGHNT, YENEEA. The CDR3 has 15 amino acids. Trimming took off 1 base at V and 2 bases at J, with 10 bases between the two ends. The CDR3 DNA reads as TGTGCCAGCAGCTTAGCGGGGGGCACCACAGATACGCAGTATTTT. Translating it yields CASSLAGGTTDTQYF.

This rearrangement joins TRBV6-6 to TRBJ2-3, with 7 bases identical to TRBD2. With V trimmed by 5 bases and J by 4 bases, 3 bases remained unmatched. Per germline, CDR1 MNHNY and CDR2 SVGAGI (reference sequence). The CDR3 spans 13 residues. The chain's CDR3 is CASSRDYADTQYF. The CDR3 DNA sequence: TGTGCCAGCAGTCGGGACTACGCAGATACGCAGTATTTT.

This clone showed up just a few times. The chain combines TRBV18 with TRBJ2-7, with 9 bases aligning to TRBD1. The trim removed 3 bases at V and 3 bases at J, leaving 3 bases unmatched. Germline CDR1 and CDR2: KGHSH and LQKENI. This CDR3 contains 14 residues. In nucleotides, the CDR3 is TGTGCCAGCTCACCGGGACAGGGTCTCTACGAGCAGTACTTC. Translation gives CASSPGQGLYEQYF.